This entry features one T cell receptor beta chain sequence. Produced via immunoSEQ multiplex PCR; TCRdb's table is partial and in-frame only. The sample yields tens of thousands of clones, about 85% seen once. This specimen belongs to a study of blood T cell repertoires in COVID-19. In the study overall: Collection of acute and convalescent COVID-19 samples took place in the United States, Italy and Spain.

The CDR3 is made up of 16 amino acids. The germline CDR1 and CDR2 sequences are SGHRS and YFSETQ. V was pared by 4 bases and J by 4 bases, with 11 bases of the junction left unmatched. The material sequenced was peripheral blood. The rearrangement uses TRBV5-1 and TRBJ2-5; 9 positions match TRBD2. The origin of this receptor is a human donor in a cohort sampled during active COVID-19. CDR3 region: CASSQSSGGGGETQYF. Written as DNA, the CDR3 is TGCGCCAGCAGCCAGAGTAGCGGGGGAGGCGGAGAGACCCAGTACTTC.